This is a list of T cell receptor beta chains from one sample in a study of OX40 agonist ivuxolimab in advanced cancers. Clones were sequenced by immunoSEQ multiplex PCR, and TCRdb holds only the in-frame ones, with some missing. The sample lists approximately 50,000 clones, about 80% occurring once. The sequencing used CD4+ or CD8+ T cells sorted from blood, collected in a trial of the OX40 agonist ivuxolimab. The receptors shown here come from an adult with an advanced solid tumor such as melanoma, head and neck, liver or kidney cancer. Both conserved end residues are part of each CDR3. D genes are given only for firm matches. Clone size is shown for a subset of rows, as once, few, many or a class of expanded clone.

V gene: TRBV4-1
D gene: NA
J gene: TRBJ2-6
clone size: NA
CDR3 DNA: TGCGCCAGCAGCCACGAACTAAGGGAATCTGGGGCCAACGTCCTGACTTTC
CDR3 protein: CASSHELRESGANVLTF

V gene: TRBV5-6
D gene: NA
J gene: TRBJ1-1
clone size: NA
CDR3 DNA: TGTGCCAGCAGCTTTGGGGAAAGCGGCACTGAAGCTTTCTTT
CDR3 protein: CASSFGESGTEAFF

V gene: TRBV2
D gene: TRBD1
J gene: TRBJ1-2
clone size: NA
CDR3 DNA: TGTGCCAGCAGTGAAGCGAGGACAGGGGGCCGGGGCTACACCTTC
CDR3 protein: CASSEARTGGRGYTF

V gene: TRBV15
D gene: NA
J gene: TRBJ2-7
clone size: NA
CDR3 DNA: TGTGCCACCAGCAGAGATCTCAGGCCATGGGAGCAGTACTTC
CDR3 protein: CATSRDLRPWEQYF

V gene: TRBV7-2
D gene: TRBD2
J gene: TRBJ2-1
clone size: NA
CDR3 DNA: TGTGCCAGCAGCTTTCTGGGCGGGGGGTACAATGAGCAGTTCTTC
CDR3 protein: CASSFLGGGYNEQFF

V gene: TRBV27
D gene: NA
J gene: TRBJ2-7
clone size: NA
CDR3 DNA: TGTGCCAGCAGTCCTCTGGCGGAGCCCTACGAGCAGTACTTC
CDR3 protein: CASSPLAEPYEQYF

V gene: TRBV18
D gene: NA
J gene: TRBJ1-1
clone size: NA
CDR3 DNA: TGTGCCAGCTCACCACAACAGGGAGACACTGAAGCTTTCTTT
CDR3 protein: CASSPQQGDTEAFF

V gene: TRBV2
D gene: TRBD1
J gene: TRBJ1-2
clone size: NA
CDR3 DNA: TGTGCCAGCAGTGAAATACCAGGGGGCGGGGATGGCTACACCTTC
CDR3 protein: CASSEIPGGGDGYTF

V gene: TRBV27
D gene: TRBD1
J gene: TRBJ2-7
clone size: NA
CDR3 DNA: TGTGCCAGCAGTTTACGAGGACAGGGGGCGGGTGAGCAGTACTTC
CDR3 protein: CASSLRGQGAGEQYF

V gene: TRBV20-1
D gene: NA
J gene: TRBJ1-2
clone size: NA
CDR3 DNA: TGCAGTGCCCCAGGGGCCCATGGCTACACCTTC
CDR3 protein: CSAPGAHGYTF

V gene: TRBV10-3
D gene: NA
J gene: TRBJ1-2
clone size: NA
CDR3 DNA: TGTGCCATCAGTGAATGGGGGGGTGGCTACACCTTC
CDR3 protein: CAISEWGGGYTF

V gene: TRBV5-5
D gene: NA
J gene: TRBJ2-2
clone size: NA
CDR3 DNA: TGTGCCAGCAGCTTGGCCAAGATCGGCGGGGAGCTGTTTTTT
CDR3 protein: CASSLAKIGGELFF

V gene: TRBV30
D gene: NA
J gene: TRBJ2-5
clone size: once
CDR3 DNA: TGTGCCTGGAGGGGGCGGAGGACCGGGGAGACCCAGTACTTC
CDR3 protein: CAWRGRRTGETQYF

V gene: TRBV9
D gene: NA
J gene: TRBJ1-2
clone size: NA
CDR3 DNA: TGTGCCAGCAGCAGCACGAGGGGCAACTATGGCTACACCTTC
CDR3 protein: CASSSTRGNYGYTF

V gene: TRBV19
D gene: NA
J gene: TRBJ2-7
clone size: NA
CDR3 DNA: TGTGCCAGTAGTATAGAAATGGGTGGGGCCTACGAGCAGTACTTC
CDR3 protein: CASSIEMGGAYEQYF

V gene: TRBV27
D gene: TRBD1
J gene: TRBJ2-2
clone size: NA
CDR3 DNA: TGTGCCAGCAGACGAACGACAGGGGGGACCGGGGAGCTGTTTTTT
CDR3 protein: CASRRTTGGTGELFF

V gene: TRBV5-6
D gene: NA
J gene: TRBJ1-4
clone size: NA
CDR3 DNA: TGTGCCAGCAGTTACGCCATGGGGACGGGGAATGAAAAACTGTTTTTT
CDR3 protein: CASSYAMGTGNEKLFF

V gene: TRBV6-5
D gene: NA
J gene: TRBJ1-1
clone size: NA
CDR3 DNA: TGTGCCAGCAGTTACCTCCTCGGGGGCACTGAAGCTTTCTTT
CDR3 protein: CASSYLLGGTEAFF

V gene: TRBV5-1
D gene: NA
J gene: TRBJ1-5
clone size: NA
CDR3 DNA: TGCGCCAGCAGCTTGGACAGTAATTATCCGCCCCAGCATTTT
CDR3 protein: CASSLDSNYPPQHF

V gene: TRBV5-1
D gene: NA
J gene: TRBJ2-7
clone size: NA
CDR3 DNA: TGCGCCAGCAGCCATGATATCTACGAGCAGTACTTC
CDR3 protein: CASSHDIYEQYF

V gene: TRBV10-3
D gene: TRBD1
J gene: TRBJ1-2
clone size: NA
CDR3 DNA: TGTGCCATCAGTGAGTCCCCGGGACAGGATTCCTATGGCTACACCTTC
CDR3 protein: CAISESPGQDSYGYTF

V gene: TRBV18
D gene: TRBD1
J gene: TRBJ1-5
clone size: NA
CDR3 DNA: TGTGCCAGCTCACCCCAGGGGGCTGGAAAGCCCCAGCATTTT
CDR3 protein: CASSPQGAGKPQHF

V gene: TRBV21-1
D gene: NA
J gene: TRBJ2-3
clone size: NA
CDR3 DNA: TGTGCCAGCAGCAGGGGCGCAGTCATTAGCACAGATACGCAGTATTTT
CDR3 protein: CASSRGAVISTDTQYF

V gene: TRBV6-1
D gene: TRBD1
J gene: TRBJ1-1
clone size: NA
CDR3 DNA: TGTGCCAGCAGCCCGACAGGGGGAGACACTGAAGCTTTCTTT
CDR3 protein: CASSPTGGDTEAFF

V gene: TRBV12-5
D gene: NA
J gene: TRBJ2-3
clone size: NA
CDR3 DNA: TGTGCTAGTGGTTTTGGCAGCACAGATACGCAGTATTTT
CDR3 protein: CASGFGSTDTQYF